This TCR beta chain was observed in a study of molecular identifiers for immune sequencing clone quantification. General study results and limits: Clone sizes that are highly expanded could be underestimated when identical TCR molecules share a barcode. In naive cells, clones above 20 RNA copies held under 1% of molecules, whereas in effector cells they held over 97%.

V shed 5 bases and J shed 2 bases, with 10 bases lying between them. This CDR3 has 14 amino acids. CDR1 is MNHEY and CDR2 is SMNVEV in the germline V gene (reference sequence). TCRdb re-analysed the PCR reads in MiXCR, keeping a single row per CDR3 protein. The table lists about half a million distinct CDR3 sequences, 25% of them singletons. Turning to this clonotype: Its antigen is unknown.

With 10%, 30% or 50% of RNA, roughly 20,000 to 1,000,000 naive CD8 T cells were sequenced. Based on a CD8+CD4-CCR7+CD45RA+ profile, naive CD8 T cells were sorted. The sequencing input was naive CD8+ T cells from blood, with Jurkat cell RNA spiked in. Subset in this sample: FACS-sorted CD8+CD4-CCR7+CD45RA+ naive T cells. This TCR was recovered from a human donor in good health. Some libraries in this study had Jurkat cell RNA spiked in. The chain combines TRBV27 with TRBJ1-3, with D perhaps TRBD1 (5 bases). Here the CDR3 DNA reads TGTGCCAGCAGTCAGACGGGGCCTGGAAACACCATATATTTT. It codes for CASSQTGPGNTIYF.